These T cell receptor beta chains were read from a single sample in a study of T cell repertoires in cytomegalovirus infection. TCRdb reanalysed the reads using MiXCR and keeps one entry per CDR3 protein. The repertoire consists of 450,000 to 550,000 distinct CDR3 sequences, with about 17% occurring once and the leading ten covering more than 20%. The material sequenced was CD8+ T cells from PBMCs. The receptors originated from a human donor in good health (CMV status not recorded). Some clones in this sample may be carry-over from other donors' samples. The CDR3 runs from the conserved cysteine through the conserved F or W. Each record gives: J gene, D gene, CDR3 length, V gene, clone size, CDR3 DNA, CDR3 protein. A D gene is named only where the DNA matches it firmly. Clone sizes are given selectively: once, few, many, or a class where the clone is expanded.

J: TRBJ1-2; D: -; length: 13; V: TRBV6-5; size: few; DNA: TGTGCCAGCAGCCCAAAGACAGACTATGGCTACACCTTC; CDR3: CASSPKTDYGYTF
J: TRBJ2-1; D: TRBD2; length: 15; V: TRBV6-4; size: many; DNA: TGTGCCAGCAGTGAAGCTAGCGGGGCTCACAATGAGCAGTTCTTC; CDR3: CASSEASGAHNEQFF
J: TRBJ2-1; D: TRBD2; length: 17; V: TRBV29-1; size: few; DNA: TGCAGCGACGGACTAGCGGGAGTCTCGCCAGGTTACAATGAGCAGTTCTTC; CDR3: CSDGLAGVSPGYNEQFF
J: TRBJ2-5; D: TRBD1; length: 14; V: TRBV20-1; size: -; DNA: TGCAGTGCTAGAGTGGACAGGGGGCTGGAGACCCAGTACTTC; CDR3: CSARVDRGLETQYF
J: TRBJ2-7; D: -; length: 14; V: TRBV15; size: -; DNA: TGTGCCACCAGCGGACGAGGCTCCTCCTACGAGCAGTACTTC; CDR3: CATSGRGSSYEQYF
J: TRBJ2-1; D: -; length: 10; V: TRBV12-3/TRBV12-4; size: -; DNA: TGTGCCAGCGGTGCCAATGAGCAGTTATTC; CDR3: CASGANEQLF
J: TRBJ2-7; D: TRBD1; length: 15; V: TRBV7-9; size: many; DNA: TGTGCCAGCAGCCCCGGACAGGTCTACTCCTACGAGCAGTACTTC; CDR3: CASSPGQVYSYEQYF
J: TRBJ2-7; D: TRBD2; length: 15; V: TRBV5-1; size: -; DNA: TGCGCCAGCAGCTTGGCGCTAGCGGGAGAGAGCGAGCAGTACTTC; CDR3: CASSLALAGESEQYF
J: TRBJ1-2; D: TRBD1; length: 13; V: TRBV6-1; size: many; DNA: TGTGCCAGCACTCAACAGGGGGGCTATGGCTACACCTTC; CDR3: CASTQQGGYGYTF
J: TRBJ2-5; D: -; length: 15; V: TRBV6-2/TRBV6-3; size: many; DNA: TGTGCCAGCCGGCTTGCCCTACGGGCGGAAGAGACCCAGTACTTC; CDR3: CASRLALRAEETQYF
J: TRBJ2-7; D: -; length: 17; V: TRBV5-1; size: -; DNA: TGCGCCAGCAGTTGGCCCGGGGAGGTCGCAGGGGTCGACGAGCAGTACTTC; CDR3: CASSWPGEVAGVDEQYF
J: TRBJ1-1; D: TRBD1; length: 15; V: TRBV19; size: many; DNA: TGTGCCAGTAGTATTTGGACAGGGCAGAACACTGAAGCTTTCTTT; CDR3: CASSIWTGQNTEAFF
J: TRBJ2-5; D: -; length: 14; V: TRBV12-3/TRBV12-4; size: many; DNA: TGTGCCAGCAGCTCTACAGAGAACCAAGAGACCCAGTACTTC; CDR3: CASSSTENQETQYF
J: TRBJ2-2; D: TRBD1; length: 15; V: TRBV7-9; size: -; DNA: TGTGCCAGCAACCCTAGGGACAGGGGGCCCGGGGAGCTGTTTTTT; CDR3: CASNPRDRGPGELFF
J: TRBJ2-7; D: TRBD2; length: 11; V: TRBV20-1; size: -; DNA: TGCAGTGCCCTCACTAGCGGGGGGATGAACTTC; CDR3: CSALTSGGMNF
J: TRBJ1-2; D: -; length: 14; V: TRBV12-3/TRBV12-4; size: many; DNA: TGTGCCAGCAGTTCCCGGGACCCAAACTATGGCTACACCTTC; CDR3: CASSSRDPNYGYTF
J: TRBJ1-2; D: -; length: 13; V: TRBV12-5; size: -; DNA: TGTGCTAGTGGTCTCGTCCGGGACACTGGCTACACCTTC; CDR3: CASGLVRDTGYTF
J: TRBJ2-7; D: -; length: 15; V: TRBV7-9; size: many; DNA: TGTGCCAGCAGCTTATCGGCCCTATCCTCCTACGAGCAGTACTTC; CDR3: CASSLSALSSYEQYF
J: TRBJ1-5; D: TRBD1; length: 16; V: TRBV28; size: many; DNA: TGTGCCAGCAGTTCAGACCTACAGGGGATCAATCAGCCCCAGCATTTT; CDR3: CASSSDLQGINQPQHF
J: TRBJ2-7; D: TRBD2; length: 14; V: TRBV7-9; size: many; DNA: TGTGCCAGCAGCTTAATAGCGGGAGGGTACGAGCAGTACTTC; CDR3: CASSLIAGGYEQYF
J: TRBJ1-1; D: -; length: 17; V: TRBV7-9; size: -; DNA: TGTGCCAGCAGCTTGACATCGAACAGGGAAATGAACACTGAAGCTTTCTTT; CDR3: CASSLTSNREMNTEAFF
J: TRBJ2-6; D: TRBD2; length: 17; V: TRBV9; size: -; DNA: TGTGCCAGCAGCGTACGAGCGGGAGTATCTGGGGCCAACGTCCTGACTTTC; CDR3: CASSVRAGVSGANVLTF
J: TRBJ2-4; D: -; length: 14; V: TRBV7-9; size: many; DNA: TGTGCCAGCAGCCCGGTCGAGACCAAAAACATTCAGTACTTC; CDR3: CASSPVETKNIQYF
J: TRBJ2-5; D: TRBD1; length: 14; V: TRBV5-1; size: few; DNA: TGCGCCAGCAGCTTCGACAGGGGGCGAGAGACCCAGTACTTC; CDR3: CASSFDRGRETQYF
J: TRBJ1-1; D: -; length: 15; V: TRBV19; size: many; DNA: TGTGCCAGTAGTATAGACCCTCAGAGGAACACTGAAGCTTTCTTT; CDR3: CASSIDPQRNTEAFF
J: TRBJ1-1; D: -; length: 13; V: TRBV7-9; size: many; DNA: TGTGCCAGTGGGGACGCTATGAACACTGAAGCTTTCTTT; CDR3: CASGDAMNTEAFF
J: TRBJ2-7; D: -; length: 15; V: TRBV7-8; size: many; DNA: TGTGCCAGCAGCTTAAGACGGAACCCTATGGGGGAGCAGTACTTC; CDR3: CASSLRRNPMGEQYF
J: TRBJ2-5; D: -; length: 18; V: TRBV3-1; size: few; DNA: TGTGCCAGCAGCCAGGGGAGAAGTGCACACCTGTACCAAGAGACCCAGTACTTC; CDR3: CASSQGRSAHLYQETQYF
J: TRBJ1-1; D: TRBD1; length: 12; V: TRBV15; size: once; DNA: TGTGCCACCAGCGGACAGGGAACTGAAGCTTTCTTT; CDR3: CATSGQGTEAFF
J: TRBJ1-1; D: TRBD1; length: 12; V: TRBV2; size: -; DNA: TGTGCCAGCAAAGGGGGCGTCTCTGAAGCTTTCTTT; CDR3: CASKGGVSEAFF
J: TRBJ2-1; D: -; length: 16; V: TRBV7-9; size: many; DNA: TGTGCCAGCAGCCCCCGGGACCGCCCGGGCTACAATGAGCAGTTCTTC; CDR3: CASSPRDRPGYNEQFF
J: TRBJ1-5; D: TRBD1; length: 17; V: TRBV10-3; size: -; DNA: TGTGCCATCAGTTCTGGGACTACAGGGGCGAGAGGGCAGCCCCAGCATTTT; CDR3: CAISSGTTGARGQPQHF
J: TRBJ2-1; D: -; length: 16; V: TRBV27; size: -; DNA: TGTGCCAGCAGTTTATCGAAGGGGGATAAAGGCAATGAGCAGTTCTTC; CDR3: CASSLSKGDKGNEQFF
J: TRBJ1-1; D: -; length: 15; V: TRBV2; size: few; DNA: TGTGCCAGCACCCTCGGAAGCTCAATGAACACTGAAGCTTTCTTT; CDR3: CASTLGSSMNTEAFF
J: TRBJ1-1; D: TRBD1; length: 14; V: TRBV11-2; size: many; DNA: TGTGCCAGCAGTTCGGACAGGGAGGGCACTGAAGCTTTCTTT; CDR3: CASSSDREGTEAFF
J: TRBJ2-4; D: TRBD2; length: 16; V: TRBV7-6; size: many; DNA: TGTGCCAGCAGCTTAGGAGGGGAGGGAGTAGCGGTCATTCAGTACTTC; CDR3: CASSLGGEGVAVIQYF
J: TRBJ1-1; D: TRBD1; length: 12; V: TRBV29-1; size: -; DNA: TGCAGCGTTACAGGGGTTTACACTGAAGCTTTCTTT; CDR3: CSVTGVYTEAFF
J: TRBJ2-1; D: -; length: 16; V: TRBV7-3; size: few; DNA: TGTGCCAGCAGCTTAACCCCCGGGGCCTACTACAATGAGCAGTTCTTC; CDR3: CASSLTPGAYYNEQFF
J: TRBJ1-3; D: TRBD1; length: 16; V: TRBV19; size: many; DNA: TGTGCCAGTAGTCCGGACAGGGCCGTCTCTGGAAACACCATATATTTT; CDR3: CASSPDRAVSGNTIYF
J: TRBJ2-2; D: TRBD2; length: 19; V: TRBV7-9; size: -; DNA: TGTGCCAGCAGCTTGTCACTCGGACTAGCGGGAGGAAACACCGGGGAGCTGTTTTTT; CDR3: CASSLSLGLAGGNTGELFF